This T cell receptor beta chain was captured by sequencing in a study of shared clonotypes between healthy human individuals. Study overall: Each donor's CD8 memory used one plate, CD8 naive two, each CD4 subset three.

Regarding the study as a whole: Generation probabilities of non-shared clonotypes were lower (relative to those shared by all four donors).

The CDR3 contains 14 residues. Germline assignment: CDR1 MDHEN and CDR2 SYDVKM. Trimming took off 0 bases at V and 1 base at J, with 5 bases between the two ends. Profiling relied on immunoSEQ multiplex PCR, and the TCRdb table lists in-frame clones only, not all of them. The top ten hold more than 0.9% of the sample, which has around 2,100,000 clones, just under 95% seen once. Terminally differentiated effector memory CD45RA+ cells were excluded from the naive CD8 cells, which were CD45RO-negative and positively selected for CCR7. As regards this clone: The antigen is unknown.

The clonotype originates from a man between 18 and 29 years old in good health. J is TRBJ2-3 and V is TRBV28; D is unclear. The sequenced material came from naive CD8+ T cells sorted from blood. In DNA form, the CDR3 reads TGTGCCAGCAGTTTATGGGCGGGCACAGATACGCAGTATTTT. It yields the protein CASSLWAGTDTQYF.